A selection of T cell receptor beta chains follows, all from one sample in a study of shared clonotypes between healthy human individuals. Assay: immunoSEQ multiplex PCR; the TCRdb copy retains only in-frame clones and omits some. Here the sample spans approximately 250,000 clones, 50% to 80% being singletons. Sequencing was done on a sample of memory CD4+ T cells sorted from blood. Every receptor here comes from a man aged 25-40 years in good health. Both conserved end residues are trimmed from each CDR3. Each record gives: J gene, V gene, CDR3 protein.

TRBJ1-5 | TRBV27 | ASSFRTGMGQPQH
TRBJ2-7 | TRBV29-1 | SGGGRGQFYEQY
TRBJ2-1 | TRBV11-3 | ASSLARVSNEQF
TRBJ2-6 | TRBV10-1 | ASSEGTGDPGANVLT
TRBJ2-7 | TRBV5-6 | ASSLAGRRIYEQY
TRBJ2-1 | TRBV5-1 | ASSLEATSTFDEQF
TRBJ2-4 | TRBV7-6 | ASSLGGVSNIQY
TRBJ2-1 | TRBV29-1 | SVLGTGLNEQF
TRBJ1-3 | TRBV11-2 | ASSTGLSSGNTIY
TRBJ1-1 | TRBV7-7 | ASSLTGNTEAF
TRBJ2-2 | TRBV4-1 | ASSQDSGGTGELF
TRBJ2-2 | TRBV14 | ASSQIEGGRRTGELF
TRBJ1-1 | TRBV30 | AWSPGMNTEAF
TRBJ2-5 | TRBV25-1 | ASSEWRGTRQETQY
TRBJ2-2 | TRBV7-6 | ASSLVVSTGYTGELF
TRBJ1-2 | TRBV10-2 | ASSDQGAWGYGYT
TRBJ2-7 | TRBV29-1 | SVEVRLRGGEQY
TRBJ1-1 | TRBV6-1 | ASRLGTFEAF
TRBJ2-5 | TRBV2 | ASGWLGLQETQY
TRBJ2-3 | TRBV25-1 | ASSSQRRSGGDTQY
TRBJ1-1 | TRBV23-1 | ASRHRDSVCEEAF
TRBJ2-7 | TRBV18 | ASSLARQGGEQY
TRBJ2-1 | TRBV14 | ASSRGVEQF
TRBJ2-3 | TRBV28 | ASSSMGSTDTQY
TRBJ2-2 | TRBV15 | ATSRDSAGELF
TRBJ1-3 | TRBV14 | ASSGSSVTTFSGNTIY
TRBJ1-4 | TRBV11-2 | ASSLEGRYGVGEKLF
TRBJ2-3 | TRBV18 | ASSPSSGSTDTQY
TRBJ2-3 | TRBV4-2 | ASSQSSGASTDTQY
TRBJ2-1 | TRBV5-6 | ASSPAAGGNEQF
TRBJ2-1 | TRBV11-2 | ASRPDKSSYNEQF
TRBJ2-7 | TRBV7-6 | ASSFSGSALDEQY
TRBJ2-1 | TRBV5-1 | ASSLERNEQF
TRBJ2-5 | TRBV2 | ASSADLGETQY
TRBJ1-5 | TRBV6-4 | ASSDPGTNQPQH
TRBJ2-7 | TRBV7-8 | ASSLLVQVYEQY
TRBJ2-7 | TRBV4-1 | ASSRGDGYYEQY
TRBJ1-5 | TRBV19 | ASSIVGTANQPQH
TRBJ2-7 | TRBV19 | ASSLTFRGEQY
TRBJ1-4 | TRBV9 | ASSVQGALGEKLF
TRBJ2-1 | TRBV27 | ASRPRSSGNAIPYNEQF